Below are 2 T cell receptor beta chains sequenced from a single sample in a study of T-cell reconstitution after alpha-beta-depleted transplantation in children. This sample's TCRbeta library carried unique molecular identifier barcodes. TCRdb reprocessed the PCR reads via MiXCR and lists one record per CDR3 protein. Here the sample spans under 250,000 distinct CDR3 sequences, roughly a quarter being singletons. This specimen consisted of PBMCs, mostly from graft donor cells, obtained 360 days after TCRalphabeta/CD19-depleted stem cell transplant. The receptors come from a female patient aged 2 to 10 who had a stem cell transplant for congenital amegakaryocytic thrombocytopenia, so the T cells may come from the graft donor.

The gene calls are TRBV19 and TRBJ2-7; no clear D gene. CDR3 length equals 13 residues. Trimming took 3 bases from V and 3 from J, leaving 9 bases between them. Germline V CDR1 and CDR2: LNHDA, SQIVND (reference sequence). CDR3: CASSIDIDYEQYF. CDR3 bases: TGTGCCAGTAGTATCGACATAGACTACGAGCAGTACTTC.

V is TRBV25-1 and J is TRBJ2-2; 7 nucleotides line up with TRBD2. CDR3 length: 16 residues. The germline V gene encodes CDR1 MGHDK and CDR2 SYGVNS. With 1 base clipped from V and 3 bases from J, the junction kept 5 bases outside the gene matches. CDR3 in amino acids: CASSEFAGEYTGELFF. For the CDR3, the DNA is TGTGCCAGCAGTGAATTTGCGGGGGAATACACCGGGGAGCTGTTTTTT.